This T cell receptor (beta chain) was sequenced during a study of cytomegalovirus exposure and HLA in healthy donors. On the study more broadly: An early data release held some 89 million unique TCRs from HLA-typed donors. Study-level points and caveats: A previous analysis found most TCR beta V segments productive roughly 87% or roughly 30% of the time.

In the case of this clone: Its antigen remains unidentified.

Primers included in the PCR were 60 Vbeta and 13 Jbeta primers. Generated by immunoSEQ multiplex PCR, the TCRdb table keeps only in-frame clones and is missing some. The sample holds 230,000 or so clones; over 90% are singletons and the top ten take 1.5% to 2%. Sequenced material: PBMCs. This TCR came from a girl aged 2 to 10 in good health and CMV-seronegative.

The CDR3 protein is CASSPGGWDTEAFF. The CDR3 DNA reads TGTGCCAGCAGCCCGGGGGGGTGGGACACTGAAGCTTTCTTT. The chain recombines TRBV9 with TRBJ1-1, with D perhaps TRBD1 (5 bases). The CDR3 has 14 residues. Germline values: CDR1 SGDLS, CDR2 YYNGEE. Trimming took 4 bases from V and 3 from J, leaving 13 bases between them.